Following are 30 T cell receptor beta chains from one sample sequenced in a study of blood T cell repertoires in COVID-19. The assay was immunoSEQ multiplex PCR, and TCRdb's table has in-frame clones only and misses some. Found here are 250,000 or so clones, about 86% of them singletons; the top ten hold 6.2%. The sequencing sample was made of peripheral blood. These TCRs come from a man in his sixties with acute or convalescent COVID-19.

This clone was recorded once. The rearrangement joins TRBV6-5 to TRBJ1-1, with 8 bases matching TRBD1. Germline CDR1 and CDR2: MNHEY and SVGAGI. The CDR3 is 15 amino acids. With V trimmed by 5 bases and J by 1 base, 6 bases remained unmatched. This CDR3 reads CASSPRQGPNTEAFF. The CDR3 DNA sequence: TGTGCCAGCAGTCCTCGACAGGGGCCGAACACTGAAGCTTTCTTT.

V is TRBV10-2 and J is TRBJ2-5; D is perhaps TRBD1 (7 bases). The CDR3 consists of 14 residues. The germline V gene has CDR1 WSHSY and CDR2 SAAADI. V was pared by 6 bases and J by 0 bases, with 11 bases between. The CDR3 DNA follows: TGCGCCAGCAGCCCAGGGGGGTACCAAGAGACCCAGTACTTC. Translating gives CASSPGGYQETQYF.

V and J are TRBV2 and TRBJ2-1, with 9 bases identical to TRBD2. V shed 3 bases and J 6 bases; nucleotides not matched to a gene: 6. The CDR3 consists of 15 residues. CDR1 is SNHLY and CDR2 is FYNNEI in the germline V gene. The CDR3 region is CASSDSRGRANEQFF. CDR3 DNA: TGTGCCAGCAGTGATAGTCGCGGGAGGGCCAATGAGCAGTTCTTC. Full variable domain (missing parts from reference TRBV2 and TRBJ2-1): EPEVTQTPSHQVTQMGQEVILRCVPISNHLYFYWYRQILGQKVEFLVSFYNNEISEKSEIFDDQFSVERPDGSNFTLKIRSTKLEDSAMYFCASSDSRGRANEQFFGPGTRLTVL.

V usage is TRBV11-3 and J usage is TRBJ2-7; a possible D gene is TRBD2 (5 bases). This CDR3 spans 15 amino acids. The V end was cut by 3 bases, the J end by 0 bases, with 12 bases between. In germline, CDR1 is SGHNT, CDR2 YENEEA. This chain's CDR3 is CASSLVGSDSYEQYF. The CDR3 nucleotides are TGTGCCAGCAGCTTGGTCGGTAGCGACTCCTACGAGCAGTACTTC.

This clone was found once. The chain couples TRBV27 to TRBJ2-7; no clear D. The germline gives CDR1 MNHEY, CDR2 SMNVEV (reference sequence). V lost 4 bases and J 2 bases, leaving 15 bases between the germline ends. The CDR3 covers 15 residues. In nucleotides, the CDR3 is TGTGCCAGCAGTTATTCCGTCCTTGGAGCCTACGAGCAGTACTTC. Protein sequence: CASSYSVLGAYEQYF.

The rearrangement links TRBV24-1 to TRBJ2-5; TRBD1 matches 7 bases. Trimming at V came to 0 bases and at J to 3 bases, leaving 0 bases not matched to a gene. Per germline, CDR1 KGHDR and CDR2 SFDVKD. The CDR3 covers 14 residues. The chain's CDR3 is CATSDLQGEETQYF. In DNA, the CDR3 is TGTGCCACCAGTGATTTGCAGGGGGAAGAGACCCAGTACTTC.

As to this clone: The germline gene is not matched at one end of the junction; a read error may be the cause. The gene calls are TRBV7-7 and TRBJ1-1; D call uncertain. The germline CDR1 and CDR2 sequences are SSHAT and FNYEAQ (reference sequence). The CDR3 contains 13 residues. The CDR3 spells CASSLRRDTEAFF. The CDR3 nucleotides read TGTGCTAGCAGCTTGAGACGGGACACTGAAGCTTTCTTT.

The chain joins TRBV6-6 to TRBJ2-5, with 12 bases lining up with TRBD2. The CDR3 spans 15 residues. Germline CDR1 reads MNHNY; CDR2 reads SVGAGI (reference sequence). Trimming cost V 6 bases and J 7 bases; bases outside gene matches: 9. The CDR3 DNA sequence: TGTGCCAGCAGATCGACTAGCGGGAGACTCGGGACCCAGTACTTC. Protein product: CASRSTSGRLGTQYF.

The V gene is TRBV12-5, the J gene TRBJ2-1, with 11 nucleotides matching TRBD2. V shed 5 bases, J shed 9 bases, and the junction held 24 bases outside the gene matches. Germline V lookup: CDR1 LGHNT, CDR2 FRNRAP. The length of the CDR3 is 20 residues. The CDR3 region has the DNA TGTGCTAGTGGTCCACTTGTACCCCTCTCACTAGCGGGAGTGGATAGTGAGCAGTTCTTC. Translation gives CASGPLVPLSLAGVDSEQFF.

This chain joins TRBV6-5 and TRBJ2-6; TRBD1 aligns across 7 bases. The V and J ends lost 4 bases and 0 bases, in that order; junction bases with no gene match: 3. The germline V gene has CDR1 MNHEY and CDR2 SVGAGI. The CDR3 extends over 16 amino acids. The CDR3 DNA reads TGTGCCAGCAGTTCGACAGGGAGCTCTGGGGCCAACGTCCTGACTTTC. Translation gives CASSSTGSSGANVLTF.

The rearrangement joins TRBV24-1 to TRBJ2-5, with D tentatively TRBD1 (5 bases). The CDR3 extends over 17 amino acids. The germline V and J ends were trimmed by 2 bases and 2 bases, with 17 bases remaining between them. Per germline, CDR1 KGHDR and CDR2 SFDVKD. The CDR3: CATSDSTGGRSQETQYF. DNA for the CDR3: TGTGCCACCAGTGATTCTACAGGCGGTAGATCTCAAGAGACCCAGTACTTC.

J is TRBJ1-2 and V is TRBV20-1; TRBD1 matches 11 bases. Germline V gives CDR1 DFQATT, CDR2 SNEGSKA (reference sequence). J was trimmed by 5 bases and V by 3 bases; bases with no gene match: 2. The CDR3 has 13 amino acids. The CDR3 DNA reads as TGCAGTGCTAGTGGACAGGGGGCGTATGGCTACACCTTC. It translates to CSASGQGAYGYTF.

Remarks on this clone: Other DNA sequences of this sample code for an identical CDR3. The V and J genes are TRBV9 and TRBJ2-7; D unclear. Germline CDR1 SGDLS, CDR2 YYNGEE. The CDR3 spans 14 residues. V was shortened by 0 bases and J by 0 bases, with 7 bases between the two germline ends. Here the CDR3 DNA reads TGTGCCAGCAGCGTAGTTGGTAGCTCCTACGAGCAGTACTTC. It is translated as CASSVVGSSYEQYF. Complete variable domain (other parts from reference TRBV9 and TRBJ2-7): DSGVTQTPKHLITATGQRVTLRCSPRSGDLSVYWYQQSLDQGLQFLIQYYNGEERAKGNILERFSAQQFPDLHSELNLSSLELGDSALYFCASSVVGSSYEQYFGPGTRLTVT.

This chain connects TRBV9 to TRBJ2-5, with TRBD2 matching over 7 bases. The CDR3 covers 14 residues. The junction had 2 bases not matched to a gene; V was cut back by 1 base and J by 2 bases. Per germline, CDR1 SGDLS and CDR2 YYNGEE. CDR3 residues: CASSVRGVQETQYF. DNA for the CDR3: TGTGCCAGCAGCGTACGGGGGGTTCAAGAGACCCAGTACTTC.

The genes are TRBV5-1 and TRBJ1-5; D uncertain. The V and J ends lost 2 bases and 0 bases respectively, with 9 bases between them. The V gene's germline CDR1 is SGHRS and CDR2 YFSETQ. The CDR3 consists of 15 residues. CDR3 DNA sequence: TGCGCCAGCAGCTTTTCGGGGAATAGCAATCAGCCCCAGCATTTT. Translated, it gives CASSFSGNSNQPQHF.

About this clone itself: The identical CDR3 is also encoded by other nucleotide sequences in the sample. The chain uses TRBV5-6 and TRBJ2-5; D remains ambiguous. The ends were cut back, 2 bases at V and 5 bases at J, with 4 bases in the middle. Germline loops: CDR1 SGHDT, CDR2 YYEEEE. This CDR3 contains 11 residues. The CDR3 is CASSFRETQYF. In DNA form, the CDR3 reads TGTGCCAGCAGCTTTCGGGAGACCCAGTACTTC.

Here the CDR3 reads CAIPGPGKGDTQYF. For the CDR3, the DNA is TGTGCCATCCCCGGTCCCGGGAAGGGAGATACGCAGTATTTT. This chain links TRBV10-3 with TRBJ2-3; possibly TRBD2 for D (5 bases). The CDR3 loop spans 14 amino acids. The V gene lost 8 bases and the J gene lost 5 bases, with 17 bases spanning the gap. The germline V gene encodes CDR1 ENHRY and CDR2 SYGVKD.

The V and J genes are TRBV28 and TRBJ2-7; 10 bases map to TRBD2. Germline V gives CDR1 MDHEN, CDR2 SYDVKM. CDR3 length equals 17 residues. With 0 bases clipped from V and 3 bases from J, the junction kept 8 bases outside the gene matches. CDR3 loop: CASSLWSPGLADYEQYF. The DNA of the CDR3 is TGTGCCAGCAGTTTATGGTCGCCAGGACTAGCGGACTACGAGCAGTACTTC.

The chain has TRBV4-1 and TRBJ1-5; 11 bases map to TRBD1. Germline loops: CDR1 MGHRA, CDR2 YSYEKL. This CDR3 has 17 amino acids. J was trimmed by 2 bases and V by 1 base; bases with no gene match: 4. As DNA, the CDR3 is TGCGCCAGCAGCCAAGGGACAGGGGGCATAGGCAATCAGCCCCAGCATTTT. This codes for CASSQGTGGIGNQPQHF.

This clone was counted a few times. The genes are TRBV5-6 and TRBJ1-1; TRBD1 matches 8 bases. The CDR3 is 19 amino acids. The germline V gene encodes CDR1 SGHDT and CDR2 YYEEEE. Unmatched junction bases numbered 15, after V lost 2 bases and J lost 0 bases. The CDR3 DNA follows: TGTGCCAGCAGCTTAAGTTCAGGGGGCTACTGGGGCGTGAACACTGAAGCTTTCTTT. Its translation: CASSLSSGGYWGVNTEAFF.

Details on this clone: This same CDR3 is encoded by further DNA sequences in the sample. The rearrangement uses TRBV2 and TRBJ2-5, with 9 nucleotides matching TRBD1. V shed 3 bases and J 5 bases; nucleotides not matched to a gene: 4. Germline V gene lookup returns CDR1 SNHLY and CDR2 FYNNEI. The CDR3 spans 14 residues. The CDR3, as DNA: TGTGCCAGCAGTGACGACAGGGGGAGGGAGACCCAGTACTTC. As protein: CASSDDRGRETQYF.

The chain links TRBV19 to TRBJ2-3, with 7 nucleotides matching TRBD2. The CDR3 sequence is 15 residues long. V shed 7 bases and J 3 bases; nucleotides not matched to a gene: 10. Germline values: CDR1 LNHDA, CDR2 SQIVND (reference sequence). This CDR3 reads CASKFGGSQTDTQYF. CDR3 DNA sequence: TGTGCCAGTAAGTTTGGCGGGAGTCAGACAGATACGCAGTATTTT.

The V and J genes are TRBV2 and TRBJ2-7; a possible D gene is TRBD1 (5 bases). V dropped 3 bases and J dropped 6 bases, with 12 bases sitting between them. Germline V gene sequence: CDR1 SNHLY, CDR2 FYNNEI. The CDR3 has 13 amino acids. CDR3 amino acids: CASSEARVGEQYF. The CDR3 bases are TGTGCCAGCAGTGAGGCCAGGGTTGGCGAGCAGTACTTC.

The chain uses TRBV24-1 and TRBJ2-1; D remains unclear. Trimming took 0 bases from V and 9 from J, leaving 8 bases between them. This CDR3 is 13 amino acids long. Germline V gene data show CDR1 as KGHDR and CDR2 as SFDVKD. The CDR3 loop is CATSDLLPGEQFF. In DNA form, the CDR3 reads TGTGCCACCAGTGATTTGCTACCGGGTGAGCAGTTCTTC.

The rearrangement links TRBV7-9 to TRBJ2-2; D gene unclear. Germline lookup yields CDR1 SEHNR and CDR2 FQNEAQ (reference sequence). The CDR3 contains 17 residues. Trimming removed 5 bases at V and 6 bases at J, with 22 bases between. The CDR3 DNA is TGTGCCAGCAGCCCACGTCCACACGCAAAAAGCGCCGGGGAGCTGTTTTTT. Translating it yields CASSPRPHAKSAGELFF.

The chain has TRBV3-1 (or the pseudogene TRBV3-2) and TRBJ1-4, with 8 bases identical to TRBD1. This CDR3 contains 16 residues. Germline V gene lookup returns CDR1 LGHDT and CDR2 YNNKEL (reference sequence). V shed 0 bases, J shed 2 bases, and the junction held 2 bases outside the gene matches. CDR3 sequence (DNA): TGTGCCAGCAGCCAAGAGACAGGGGCTACTAATGAAAAACTGTTTTTT. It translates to CASSQETGATNEKLFF.

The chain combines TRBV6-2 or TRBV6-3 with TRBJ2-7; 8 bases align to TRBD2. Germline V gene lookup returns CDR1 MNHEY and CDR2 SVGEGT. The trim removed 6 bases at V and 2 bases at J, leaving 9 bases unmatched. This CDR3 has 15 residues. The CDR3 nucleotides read TGTGCCAGCAGCGGACCCGGGAGGGCGCCCTACGAGCAGTACTTC. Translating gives CASSGPGRAPYEQYF.

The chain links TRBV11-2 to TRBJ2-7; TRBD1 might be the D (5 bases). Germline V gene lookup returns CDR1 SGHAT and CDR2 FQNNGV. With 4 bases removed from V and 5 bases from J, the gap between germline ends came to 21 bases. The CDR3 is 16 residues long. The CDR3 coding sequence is TGTGCCAGCAGCTCATTTAAGGGGAATCTAGGGAACGAGCAGTACTTC. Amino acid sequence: CASSSFKGNLGNEQYF.

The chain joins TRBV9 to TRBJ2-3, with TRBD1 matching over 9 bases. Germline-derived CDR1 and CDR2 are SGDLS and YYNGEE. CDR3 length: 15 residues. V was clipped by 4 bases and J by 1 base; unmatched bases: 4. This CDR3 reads CASSLRQGGTDTQYF. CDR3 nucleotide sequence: TGTGCCAGCAGCTTACGACAGGGGGGCACAGATACGCAGTATTTT.

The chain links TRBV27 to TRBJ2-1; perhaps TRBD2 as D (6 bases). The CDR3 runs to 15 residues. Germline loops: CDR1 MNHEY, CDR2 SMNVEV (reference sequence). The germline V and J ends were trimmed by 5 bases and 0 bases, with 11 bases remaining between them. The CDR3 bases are TGTGCCAGCAGTCTCGACGGGAGCTCCTACAATGAGCAGTTCTTC. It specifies CASSLDGSSYNEQFF.